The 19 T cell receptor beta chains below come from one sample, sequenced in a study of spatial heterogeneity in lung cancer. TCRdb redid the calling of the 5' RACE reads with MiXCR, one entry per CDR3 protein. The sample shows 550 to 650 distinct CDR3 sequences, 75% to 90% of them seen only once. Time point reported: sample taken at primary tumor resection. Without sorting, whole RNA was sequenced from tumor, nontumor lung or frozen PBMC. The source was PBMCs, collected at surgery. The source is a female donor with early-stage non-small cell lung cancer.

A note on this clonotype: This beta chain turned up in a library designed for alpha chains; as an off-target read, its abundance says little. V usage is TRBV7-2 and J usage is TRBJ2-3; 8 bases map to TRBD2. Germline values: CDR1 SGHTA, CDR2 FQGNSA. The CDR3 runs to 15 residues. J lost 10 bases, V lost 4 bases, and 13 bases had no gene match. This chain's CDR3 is CASSSAGVRAWAQYF. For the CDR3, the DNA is TGTGCCAGCAGCTCAGCGGGGGTCCGGGCCTGGGCGCAGTATTTT.

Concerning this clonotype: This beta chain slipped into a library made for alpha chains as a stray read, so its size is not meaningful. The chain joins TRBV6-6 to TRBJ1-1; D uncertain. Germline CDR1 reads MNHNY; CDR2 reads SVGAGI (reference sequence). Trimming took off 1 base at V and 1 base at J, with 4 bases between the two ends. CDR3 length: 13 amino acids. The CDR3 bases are TGTGCCAGCAGTTACTGGGGGAACACTGAAGCTTTCTTT. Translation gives CASSYWGNTEAFF.

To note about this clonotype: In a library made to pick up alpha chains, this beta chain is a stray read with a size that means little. CDR3 amino acids: CASSPVLQPFYQPQHF. In DNA form, the CDR3 reads TGTGCCAGCAGCCCGGTCTTACAGCCGTTCTATCAGCCCCAGCATTTT. The chain employs TRBV7-2 and TRBJ1-5; no firm D call. Deletions cut 5 bases from V and 5 bases from J, with 19 bases between. Germline lookup yields CDR1 SGHTA and CDR2 FQGNSA. The CDR3 runs to 16 residues.

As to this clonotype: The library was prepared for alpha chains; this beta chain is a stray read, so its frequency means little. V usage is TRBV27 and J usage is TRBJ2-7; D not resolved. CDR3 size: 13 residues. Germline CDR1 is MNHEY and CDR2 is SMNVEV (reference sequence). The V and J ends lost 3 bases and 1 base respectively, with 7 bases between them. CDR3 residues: CASSFRSSYEQYF. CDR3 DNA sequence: TGTGCCAGCAGTTTTCGTTCTTCCTACGAGCAGTACTTC.

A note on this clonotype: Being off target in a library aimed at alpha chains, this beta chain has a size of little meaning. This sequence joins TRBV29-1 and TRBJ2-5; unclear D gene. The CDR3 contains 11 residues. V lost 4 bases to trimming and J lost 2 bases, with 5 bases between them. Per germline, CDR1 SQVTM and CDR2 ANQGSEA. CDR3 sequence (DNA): TGCAGCGTTGCCATTCAAGAGACCCAGTACTTC. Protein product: CSVAIQETQYF. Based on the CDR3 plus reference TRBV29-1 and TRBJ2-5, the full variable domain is SAVISQKPSRDICQRGTSLTIQCQVDSQVTMMFWYRQQPGQSLTLIATANQGSEATYESGFVIDKFPISRPNLTFSTLTVSNMSPEDSSIYLCSVAIQETQYFGPGTRLLVL.

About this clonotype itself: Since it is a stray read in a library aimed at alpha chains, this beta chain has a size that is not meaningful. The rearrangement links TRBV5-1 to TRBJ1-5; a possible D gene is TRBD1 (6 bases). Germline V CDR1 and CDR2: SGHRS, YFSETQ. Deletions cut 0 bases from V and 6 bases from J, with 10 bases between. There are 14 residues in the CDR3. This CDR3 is CASSLEGGGQPQHF. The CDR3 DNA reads TGCGCCAGCAGCTTGGAAGGGGGAGGTCAGCCCCAGCATTTT.

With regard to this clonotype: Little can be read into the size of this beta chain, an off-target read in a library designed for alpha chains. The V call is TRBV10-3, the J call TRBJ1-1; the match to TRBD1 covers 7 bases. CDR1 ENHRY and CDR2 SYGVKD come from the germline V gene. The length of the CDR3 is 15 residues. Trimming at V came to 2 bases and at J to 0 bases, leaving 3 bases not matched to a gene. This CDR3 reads CAISEGQEMNTEAFF. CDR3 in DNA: TGTGCCATCAGTGAGGGACAGGAGATGAACACTGAAGCTTTCTTT.

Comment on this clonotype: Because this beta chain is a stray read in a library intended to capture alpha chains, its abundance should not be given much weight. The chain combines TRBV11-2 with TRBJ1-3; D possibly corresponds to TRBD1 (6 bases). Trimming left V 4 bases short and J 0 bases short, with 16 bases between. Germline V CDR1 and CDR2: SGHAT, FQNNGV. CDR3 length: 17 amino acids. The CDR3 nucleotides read TGTGCCAGCAGCTCGCGACAGGTGGTATCCTCTGGAAACACCATATATTTT. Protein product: CASSSRQVVSSGNTIYF.

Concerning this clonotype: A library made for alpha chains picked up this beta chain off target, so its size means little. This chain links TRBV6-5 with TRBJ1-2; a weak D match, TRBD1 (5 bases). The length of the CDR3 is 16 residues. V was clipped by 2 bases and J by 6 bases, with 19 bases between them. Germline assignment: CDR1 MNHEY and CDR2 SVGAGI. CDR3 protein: CASSYPTGTGLDGYTF. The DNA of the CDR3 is TGTGCCAGCAGTTACCCCACCGGGACGGGTCTGGATGGCTACACCTTC.

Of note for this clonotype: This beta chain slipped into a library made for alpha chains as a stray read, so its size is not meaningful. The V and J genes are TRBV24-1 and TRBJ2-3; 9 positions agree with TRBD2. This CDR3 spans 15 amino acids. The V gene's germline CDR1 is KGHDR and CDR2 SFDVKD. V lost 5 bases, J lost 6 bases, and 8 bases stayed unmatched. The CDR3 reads CATSGTSDSTDTQYF. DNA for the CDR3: TGTGCCACCAGTGGGACTAGCGATTCAACTGATACGCAGTATTTT.

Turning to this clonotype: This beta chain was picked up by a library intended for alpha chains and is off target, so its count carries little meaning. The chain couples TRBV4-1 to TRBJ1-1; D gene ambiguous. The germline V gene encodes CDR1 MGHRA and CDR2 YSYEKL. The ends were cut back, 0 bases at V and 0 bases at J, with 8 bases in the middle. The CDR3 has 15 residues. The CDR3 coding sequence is TGCGCCAGCAGCCAAGATGGACGGTTGAACACTGAAGCTTTCTTT. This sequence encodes CASSQDGRLNTEAFF.

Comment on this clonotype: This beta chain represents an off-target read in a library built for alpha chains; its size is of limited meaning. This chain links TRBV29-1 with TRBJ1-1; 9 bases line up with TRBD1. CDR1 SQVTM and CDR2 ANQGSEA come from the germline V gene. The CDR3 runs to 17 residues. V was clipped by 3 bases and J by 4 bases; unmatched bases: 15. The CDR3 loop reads CSVDGRGQGVGGTEAFF. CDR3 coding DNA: TGCAGCGTTGATGGGAGGGGACAGGGTGTCGGGGGCACTGAAGCTTTCTTT.

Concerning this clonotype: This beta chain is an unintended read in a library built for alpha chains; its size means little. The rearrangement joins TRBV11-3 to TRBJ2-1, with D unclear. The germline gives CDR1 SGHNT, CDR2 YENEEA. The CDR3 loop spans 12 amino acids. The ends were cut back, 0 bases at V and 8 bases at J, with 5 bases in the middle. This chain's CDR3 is CASSLDRHEQFF. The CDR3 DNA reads TGTGCCAGCAGCTTAGATCGGCATGAGCAGTTCTTC.

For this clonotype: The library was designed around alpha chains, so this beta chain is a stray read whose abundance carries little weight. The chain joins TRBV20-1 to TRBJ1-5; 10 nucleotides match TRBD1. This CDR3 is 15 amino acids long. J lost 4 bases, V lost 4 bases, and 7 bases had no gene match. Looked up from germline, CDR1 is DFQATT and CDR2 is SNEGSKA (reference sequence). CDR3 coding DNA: TGCAGTGCTAATGGACAGGGGGTAGGGAATCAGCCCCAGCATTTT. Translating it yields CSANGQGVGNQPQHF.

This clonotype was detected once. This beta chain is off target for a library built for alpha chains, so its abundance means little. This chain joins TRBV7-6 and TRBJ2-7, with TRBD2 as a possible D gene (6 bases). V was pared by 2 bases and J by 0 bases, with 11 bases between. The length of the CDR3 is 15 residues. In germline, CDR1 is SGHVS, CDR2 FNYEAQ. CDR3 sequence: CASSLSAGNSYEQYF. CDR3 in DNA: TGTGCCAGCAGCTTAAGTGCGGGGAACTCCTACGAGCAGTACTTC.

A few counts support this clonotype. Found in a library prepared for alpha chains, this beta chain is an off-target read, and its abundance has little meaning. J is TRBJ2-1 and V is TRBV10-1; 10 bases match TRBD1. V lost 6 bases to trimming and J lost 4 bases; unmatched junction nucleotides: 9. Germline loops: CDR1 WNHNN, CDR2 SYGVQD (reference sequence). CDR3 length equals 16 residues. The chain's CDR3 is CASSRGTGDLYNEQFF. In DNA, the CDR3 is TGCGCCAGCAGCCGCGGGACAGGGGATCTTTACAATGAGCAGTTCTTC.

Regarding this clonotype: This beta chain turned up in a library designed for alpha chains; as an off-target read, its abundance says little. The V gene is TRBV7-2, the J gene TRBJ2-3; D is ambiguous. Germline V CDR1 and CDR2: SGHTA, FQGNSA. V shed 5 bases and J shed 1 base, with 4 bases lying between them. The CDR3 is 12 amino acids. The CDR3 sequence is CASSHGTDTQYF. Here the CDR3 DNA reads TGTGCCAGCAGCCACGGCACAGATACGCAGTATTTT.

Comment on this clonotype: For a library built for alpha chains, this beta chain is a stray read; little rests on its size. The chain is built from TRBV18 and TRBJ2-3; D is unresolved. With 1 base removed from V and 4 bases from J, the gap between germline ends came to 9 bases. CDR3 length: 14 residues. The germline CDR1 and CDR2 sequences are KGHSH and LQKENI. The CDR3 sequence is CASSPLPGADTQYF. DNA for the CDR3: TGTGCCAGCTCACCACTTCCAGGCGCAGATACGCAGTATTTT.

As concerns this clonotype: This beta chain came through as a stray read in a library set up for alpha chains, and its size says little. CDR3 coding DNA: TGTGCCAGCTCCCCCAAAGTCGGGACTAGCGGACGCCCTGAGCAGTTCTTC. Amino acid sequence: CASSPKVGTSGRPEQFF. The chain employs TRBV18 and TRBJ2-1; 11 nucleotides agree with TRBD2. CDR3 size: 17 residues. V shed 6 bases, J shed 9 bases, and the junction held 16 bases outside the gene matches. CDR1 and CDR2 (germline): KGHSH, LQKENI.